This passage covers 16 T cell receptor beta chains from one sample sequenced in a study of patients and donors after allogeneic stem cell transplantation. TCRdb re-called the RT-PCR reads through MiXCR, storing one row per CDR3 protein. The repertoire includes 70,000 to 100,000 distinct CDR3 sequences, around 5% of them detected once, and 2% to 3% sits in the top ten. Material for sequencing was blood, either unsorted or a sorted T cell fraction (not recorded which). These receptor sequences come from a human donor who was either an allogeneic HSCT recipient or a stem cell or donor lymphocyte infusion donor (not recorded which). It is not recorded whose cells these are; they may come from a transplant donor.

This clonotype was observed at least ten times. V is TRBV3-1 and J is TRBJ2-2; D unresolved. V lost 8 bases and J 7 bases, leaving 11 bases between the germline ends. The germline V gene encodes CDR1 LGHDT and CDR2 YNNKEL (reference sequence). The CDR3 runs 12 residues. The DNA of the CDR3 is TGTGCCAGCCAAGCATCCTTCGGGGAGCTGTTTTTT. It yields the protein CASQASFGELFF.

At least ten counts were recorded for this clonotype. This sequence joins TRBV7-2 and TRBJ2-7; D is perhaps TRBD1 or TRBD2 (5 bases each). Between the trimmed V and J ends, which lost 3 bases and 1 base, there was a span of 10 bases. From germline, CDR1 is SGHTA and CDR2 FQGNSA. This CDR3 is built from 14 residues. This CDR3 reads CASSLGRASYEQYF. In DNA form, the CDR3 reads TGTGCCAGCAGCTTGGGACGAGCATCCTACGAGCAGTACTTC. The whole variable domain, remainder taken from reference TRBV7-2 and TRBJ2-7, is GAGVSQSPSNKVTEKGKDVELRCDPISGHTALYWYRQSLGQGLEFLIYFQGNSAPDKSGLPSDRFSAERTGGSVSTLTIQRTQQEDSAVYLCASSLGRASYEQYFGPGTRLTVT.

In this sample, this clonotype turned up a few times. The chain has TRBV19 and TRBJ2-1; unclear D gene. This CDR3 contains 16 residues. Germline assignment: CDR1 LNHDA and CDR2 SQIVND (reference sequence). Trimming pared 0 bases from V and 4 bases from J, leaving 13 bases between. The CDR3 spells CASSIDRASLYNEQFF. CDR3 DNA sequence: TGTGCCAGTAGTATAGATCGGGCGAGCCTATACAATGAGCAGTTCTTC.

This clonotype was seen at least ten times. The chain is built from TRBV10-3 and TRBJ2-1, with 11 bases that match TRBD2. The CDR3 is 16 residues long. Looked up from germline, CDR1 is ENHRY and CDR2 is SYGVKD. The ends lost 4 bases at V and 6 bases at J; junction bases unmatched: 8. CDR3 coding DNA: TGTGCCATCAGTGGTAAGACTAGCGGGGCCATCAATGAGCAGTTCTTC. This gives the protein CAISGKTSGAINEQFF.

Ten or more counts support this clonotype. The genes are TRBV20-1 and TRBJ2-5; D possibly matches TRBD1 or TRBD2 (6 bases each). V shed 1 base and J shed 5 bases, with 17 bases lying between them. The germline V gene has CDR1 DFQATT and CDR2 SNEGSKA (reference sequence). The CDR3 runs 15 residues. The CDR3, as DNA: TGCAGTGCTAGAGCTGGTCAGGTGGGGGGCGAGACCCAGTACTTC. It codes for CSARAGQVGGETQYF.

The rearrangement joins TRBV7-2 to TRBJ2-1; 7 bases align to TRBD1. The CDR3 consists of 17 residues. V dropped 4 bases and J dropped 0; count of bases not matched to a gene: 9. CDR1 is SGHTA, CDR2 FQGNSA, per germline. The CDR3 coding sequence is TGTGCCAGCAGCTCCTTGACAGGGCCGAGCTCCTACAATGAGCAGTTCTTC. Its protein product is CASSSLTGPSSYNEQFF.

DNA for the CDR3: TGTGCCAGCGGCCCCGAGTGGAACACTGAAGCTTTCTTT. Translation: CASGPEWNTEAFF. The genes are TRBV28 and TRBJ1-1; no reliable D call. This CDR3 contains 13 residues. Deletions cut 8 bases from V and 1 base from J, with 11 bases between. Germline loops: CDR1 MDHEN, CDR2 SYDVKM.

This clonotype was detected many times. The rearrangement uses TRBV7-2 and TRBJ2-7; TRBD1 might be the D (6 bases). The germline V and J ends were trimmed by 1 base and 0 bases, with 13 bases remaining between them. CDR3 length: 16 residues. CDR1 is SGHTA and CDR2 is FQGNSA in the germline V gene. CDR3 nucleotides: TGTGCCAGCAGCTTAGGATCCGGGACATCCTCCTACGAGCAGTACTTC. Residues: CASSLGSGTSSYEQYF. The full variable domain, completed using reference TRBV7-2 and TRBJ2-7, is GAGVSQSPSNKVTEKGKDVELRCDPISGHTALYWYRQSLGQGLEFLIYFQGNSAPDKSGLPSDRFSAERTGGSVSTLTIQRTQQEDSAVYLCASSLGSGTSSYEQYFGPGTRLTVT.

This clonotype has at least ten counts. J is TRBJ1-1 and V is TRBV20-1; the D gene is possibly TRBD1 (6 bases). This CDR3 is 12 amino acids long. Trimming took 5 bases from V and 5 from J, leaving 12 bases between them. The germline gives CDR1 DFQATT, CDR2 SNEGSKA (reference sequence). CDR3 nucleotides: TGCAGTGCTTCCAGCCAGGGGACTGAAGCTTTCTTT. Protein: CSASSQGTEAFF.

This clonotype was recorded at least ten times. The rearrangement links TRBV19 to TRBJ2-5, with TRBD2 identical over 11 bases. The ends lost 8 bases at V and 2 bases at J; junction bases unmatched: 10. The CDR3 extends over 16 amino acids. Per germline, CDR1 LNHDA and CDR2 SQIVND (reference sequence). CDR3 in DNA: TGTGCCAGTTCGGCTTGGGGACTAGCGGTACAAGAGACCCAGTACTTC. Translated, it gives CASSAWGLAVQETQYF. The whole variable domain, filled in from reference TRBV19 and TRBJ2-5, reads DGGITQSPKYLFRKEGQNVTLSCEQNLNHDAMYWYRQDPGQGLRLIYYSQIVNDFQKGDIAEGYSVSREKKESFPLTVTSAQKNPTAFYLCASSAWGLAVQETQYFGPGTRLLVL.

The V gene is TRBV24-1, the J gene TRBJ2-2, with D uncertain. The V gene's germline CDR1 is KGHDR and CDR2 SFDVKD. The ends were cut back, 3 bases at V and 3 bases at J, with 4 bases in the middle. There are 13 residues in the CDR3. Here the CDR3 DNA reads TGTGCCACCAGTGATCCCGACACCGGGGAGCTGTTTTTT. As protein: CATSDPDTGELFF.

This clonotype was seen repeatedly, ten times or more. The chain uses TRBV11-2 and TRBJ2-7; the D gene is possibly TRBD2 (5 bases). V lost 0 bases, J lost 9 bases, and 15 bases lay in between. The CDR3 length is 14 residues. Germline assignment: CDR1 SGHAT and CDR2 FQNNGV. CDR3 loop: CASSLEGSASVQYF. The CDR3 DNA is TGTGCCAGCAGCTTAGAAGGTAGCGCGAGTGTGCAGTACTTC.

In its sample, this clonotype was seen many times. The rearrangement links TRBV20-1 to TRBJ2-7; D unresolved. Germline V lookup: CDR1 DFQATT, CDR2 SNEGSKA (reference sequence). The V end lost 1 base, the J end lost 3 bases, and 10 bases lay between the germline ends. This CDR3 comprises 13 residues. The chain's CDR3 is CSARGQLGYEQYF. Here the CDR3 DNA reads TGCAGTGCTAGAGGGCAGCTAGGCTACGAGCAGTACTTC.

This clonotype was observed at least ten times. The gene calls are TRBV10-1 and TRBJ2-1; 10 nucleotides match TRBD1. The CDR3 has 16 residues. Germline loops: CDR1 WNHNN, CDR2 SYGVQD (reference sequence). J gave up 7 bases and V 5 bases, and 11 bases lay outside the gene matches. The CDR3 nucleotides read TGCGCCAGCAGTCCATTGACAGGGGGCTTGTTAAATGAGCAGTTCTTC. It translates to CASSPLTGGLLNEQFF.

This clonotype has a handful of counts. V and J are TRBV7-8 and TRBJ2-7; 9 nucleotides match TRBD1. The germline CDR1 and CDR2 sequences are SGHVS and FQNEAQ. The CDR3 is 16 residues long. V lost 5 bases, J lost 9 bases, and 17 bases stayed unmatched. CDR3 sequence: CASSIGGQGLHEGQYF. For the CDR3, the DNA is TGTGCCAGCAGCATAGGGGGACAGGGTCTTCACGAAGGGCAGTACTTC.

This clonotype is termed medium-sized. The chain uses TRBV29-1 and TRBJ1-5; 12 nucleotides align to TRBD1. CDR1 is SQVTM and CDR2 is ANQGSEA in the germline V gene. Trimming cost V 6 bases and J 6 bases; bases outside gene matches: 6. The CDR3 sequence is 14 residues long. The CDR3 nucleotides are TGCAGCGTGGGGGGACAGGGGGCGGGTCAGCCCCAGCATTTT. Translated, it gives CSVGGQGAGQPQHF. Full variable domain (remainder filled in from reference TRBV29-1 and TRBJ1-5): SAVISQKPSRDICQRGTSLTIQCQVDSQVTMMFWYRQQPGQSLTLIATANQGSEATYESGFVIDKFPISRPNLTFSTLTVSNMSPEDSSIYLCSVGGQGAGQPQHFGDGTRLSIL.